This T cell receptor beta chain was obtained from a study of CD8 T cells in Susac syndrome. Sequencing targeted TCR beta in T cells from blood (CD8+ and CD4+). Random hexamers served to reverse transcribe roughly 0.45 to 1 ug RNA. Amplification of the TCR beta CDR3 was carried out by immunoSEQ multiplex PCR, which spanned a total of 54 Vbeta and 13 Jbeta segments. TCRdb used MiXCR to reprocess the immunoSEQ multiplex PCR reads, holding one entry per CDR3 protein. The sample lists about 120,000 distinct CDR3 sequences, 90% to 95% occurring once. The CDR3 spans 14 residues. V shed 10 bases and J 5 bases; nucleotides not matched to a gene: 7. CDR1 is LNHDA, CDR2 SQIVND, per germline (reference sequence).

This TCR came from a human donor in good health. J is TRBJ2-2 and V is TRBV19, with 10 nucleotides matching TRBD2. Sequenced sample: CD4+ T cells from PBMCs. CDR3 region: CATRTSGRTGELFF. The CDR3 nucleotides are TGTGCCACCAGGACTAGCGGTAGAACCGGGGAGCTGTTTTTT.